This entry features one T cell receptor (beta chain) sequence. Those enrolled, adults aged roughly 18 to 89 years, came from roughly 23 US areas. CDR3 length equals 13 residues. The V end lost 4 bases, the J end lost 7 bases, and 13 bases lay between the germline ends. The sample is drawn from a study of blood T cell repertoires in COVID-19. Study background: Material from acute and convalescent COVID-19 was sourced from the United States, Italy and Spain. Sample material is recorded as cDNA or gDNA derived from T cells, B-cell-depleted T cells, or PBMCs.

Per the study methods: For nucleated cells, counts were estimated from reference gene primer amplification. Some clones are missing from TCRdb's copy, which holds only in-frame ones; the method was immunoSEQ multiplex PCR. V and J calls and clone size are those listed in that table; D and trimming were worked out from the DNA. Here the sample spans about 300,000 clones, 90% being singletons. V is TRBV12-3 or TRBV12-4 and J is TRBJ1-2, with D unclear. The clonotype was recovered from a woman between 18 and 29 years old with acute COVID-19. The specimen was PBMCs or T cells enriched from blood (not recorded which). The CDR3, as DNA: TGTGCCAGCAGTTCACGGACTTGGGGTGGCTACACCTTC. Translated: CASSSRTWGGYTF.